Each of the 4 T cell receptor beta chains below was sequenced from the same sample in a study of blood T cell repertoires in COVID-19. TCRdb's table, derived via immunoSEQ multiplex PCR, lists solely in-frame clones and lacks some. The sample lists roughly 330,000 clones; approximately 90% were seen once. The sequenced material came from peripheral blood. Source of these receptors: a woman between 45 and 60 years old with active or convalescent COVID-19.

The chain combines TRBV9 with TRBJ1-1; possibly TRBD1 for D (6 bases). There are 15 residues in the CDR3. Germline CDR1 SGDLS, CDR2 YYNGEE. Between the trimmed V and J ends, which lost 1 base and 3 bases, there was a span of 13 bases. As DNA, the CDR3 is TGTGCCAGCAGCGTATCCACAGGGTTAGACACTGAAGCTTTCTTT. Amino acids: CASSVSTGLDTEAFF.

This clone came up once. The rearrangement links TRBV11-2 to TRBJ1-2; 7 nucleotides line up with TRBD1. Trimming at V came to 7 bases and at J to 3 bases, leaving 5 bases not matched to a gene. The CDR3 consists of 13 residues. Germline V gene sequence: CDR1 SGHAT, CDR2 FQNNGV. The CDR3 region is CASTIGGHYGYTF. DNA of the CDR3: TGTGCCAGCACCATAGGGGGCCACTATGGCTACACCTTC.

Only a few counts were recorded for this clone. J is TRBJ1-5 and V is TRBV6-2 or TRBV6-3, with D uncertain. The germline V and J ends were trimmed by 2 bases and 7 bases, with 9 bases remaining between them. Germline CDR1 reads MNHEY; CDR2 reads SVGEGT. This CDR3 contains 13 residues. In DNA form, the CDR3 reads TGTGCCAGCAGTTACAGTCCGGAGCAGCCCCAGCATTTT. This gives the protein CASSYSPEQPQHF.

The rearrangement joins TRBV7-9 to TRBJ1-5; D is ambiguous. V was cut by 5 bases and J by 0 bases, with 20 bases left in between. The CDR3 length is 18 residues. Germline CDR1 is SEHNR and CDR2 is FQNEAQ (reference sequence). CDR3 bases: TGTGCCAGCAGCCTAAATACGCCATCCACGTATAGCAATCAGCCCCAGCATTTT. This codes for CASSLNTPSTYSNQPQHF. Variable domain in full (rest from reference TRBV7-9 and TRBJ1-5): DTGVSQNPRHKITKRGQNVTFRCDPISEHNRLYWYRQTLGQGPEFLTYFQNEAQLEKSRLLSDRFSAERPKGSFSTLEIQRTEQGDSAMYLCASSLNTPSTYSNQPQHFGDGTRLSIL.